Listed here are 28 T cell receptor beta chains from one sample, sequenced in a study of cytomegalovirus exposure and HLA in healthy donors. The study ran its PCR with 60 Vbeta and 13 Jbeta primers. Using immunoSEQ multiplex PCR, the repertoire was profiled, and TCRdb retains in-frame clones only, with some absent. The profile shows about 160,000 clones, roughly 80% of them singletons. The sample consisted of PBMCs. The receptors stem from a man younger than 35 in good health and CMV-seropositive.

The chain joins TRBV6-5 to TRBJ2-4, with D maybe TRBD1 (6 bases). V was pared by 6 bases and J by 8 bases, with 20 bases between. CDR3 length: 15 amino acids. Germline assignment: CDR1 MNHEY and CDR2 SVGAGI. DNA for the CDR3: TGTGCCAGCAGCTCCGGGACAACGACGTGGGACATTCAGTACTTC. This translates into CASSSGTTTWDIQYF.

V usage is TRBV9 and J usage is TRBJ2-1, with 8 bases lining up with TRBD1. Losses at the gene ends were 3 bases for V and 4 bases for J; bases not matched to a gene: 6. Germline V gene data show CDR1 as SGDLS and CDR2 as YYNGEE. The CDR3 runs to 15 residues. The CDR3: CASSDDRGSYNEQFF. CDR3 DNA sequence: TGTGCCAGCAGCGACGACAGGGGATCGTACAATGAGCAGTTCTTC.

J is TRBJ2-1 and V is TRBV2; 13 nucleotides align to TRBD2. The CDR3 is 19 amino acids. After removal of 0 bases from V and 7 bases from J, the junction contained 12 bases not matched to a gene. Germline CDR1 SNHLY, CDR2 FYNNEI. CDR3 residues: CASSEALTSGGRYINEQFF. Here the CDR3 DNA reads TGTGCCAGCAGTGAAGCGTTGACTAGCGGGGGGCGGTATATTAATGAGCAGTTCTTC.

A few counts support this clone. The chain uses TRBV4-1 and TRBJ2-2; 9 nucleotides line up with TRBD2. This CDR3 spans 15 amino acids. The V gene end was trimmed by 6 bases and the J gene end by 2 bases; junction bases not matched to a gene: 4. CDR1 is MGHRA, CDR2 YSYEKL, per germline. The chain's CDR3 is CASSLTSGNTGELFF. CDR3 in DNA: TGCGCCAGCAGTCTGACTAGCGGAAACACCGGGGAGCTGTTTTTT.

The chain recombines TRBV5-1 with TRBJ1-6; tentative D call: TRBD1 (6 bases). Per germline, CDR1 SGHRS and CDR2 YFSETQ. Trimming took 3 bases from V and 6 from J, leaving 13 bases between them. This CDR3 is 15 amino acids long. The chain's CDR3 is CASSWQDSTNSPLHF. The CDR3 region has the DNA TGCGCCAGCAGCTGGCAGGACAGTACTAATTCACCCCTCCACTTT.

The genes are TRBV6-1 and TRBJ2-4, with 9 bases matching TRBD2. The CDR3 runs to 15 residues. After removal of 0 bases from V and 8 bases from J, the junction contained 5 bases not matched to a gene. CDR1 is MNHNS and CDR2 is SASEGT in the germline V gene. CDR3 in DNA: TGTGCCAGCAGTGAAGCCGGACTAGCGACATACATTCAGTACTTC. Protein product: CASSEAGLATYIQYF.

This clone was seen only once. A read error is likely, as this CDR3 ends without the conserved phenylalanine or tryptophan. Because the CDR3's place on the DNA is in doubt, the DNA is left out and the CDR3 is given as listed by TCRdb. The chain carries TRBV1 and TRBJ1-6; TRBD1 is the table's D call, not checked against the DNA. TRBV1 counts as a pseudogene. The CDR3 length equals 11 residues, ends included. The CDR3: CTSGAAWSTKV.

The chain is built from TRBV5-6 and TRBJ1-2, with D hard to call. Germline V gene data show CDR1 as SGHDT and CDR2 as YYEEEE. The CDR3 loop spans 16 amino acids. Deletions cut 4 bases from V and 1 base from J, with 17 bases between. CDR3 in amino acids: CASSPVFDGDNYGYTF. Here the CDR3 DNA reads TGTGCCAGCAGCCCCGTCTTTGACGGAGATAACTATGGCTACACCTTC.

V usage is TRBV7-9 and J usage is TRBJ2-7, with 8 bases identical to TRBD2. The CDR3 runs 14 residues. After removal of 1 base from V and 3 bases from J, the junction contained 2 bases not matched to a gene. Germline V gene lookup returns CDR1 SEHNR and CDR2 FQNEAQ (reference sequence). The CDR3 region has the DNA TGTGCCAGCAGCTTAGTTGCGGGGGGCTACGAGCAGTACTTC. Its protein product is CASSLVAGGYEQYF.

V usage is TRBV9 and J usage is TRBJ1-2; the D is unclear. The germline V gene has CDR1 SGDLS and CDR2 YYNGEE. The CDR3 length is 15 residues. Trimming pared 2 bases from V and 0 bases from J, leaving 11 bases between. The CDR3 region has the DNA TGTGCCAGCAGCGTCCTATCGTTAACTAACTATGGCTACACCTTC. Its protein product is CASSVLSLTNYGYTF.

The CDR3 DNA sequence: TGCGCCAGCAGCACCCGCGCCGTGTTGACTAGCGGATACGAGCAGTACTTC. The encoded protein is CASSTRAVLTSGYEQYF. This chain connects TRBV4-1 to TRBJ2-7, with 9 bases lining up with TRBD2. This CDR3 contains 17 residues. The V and J ends lost 5 bases and 4 bases, in that order; junction bases with no gene match: 15. From germline, CDR1 is MGHRA and CDR2 YSYEKL.

V and J are TRBV11-2 and TRBJ1-6; TRBD1 agrees at 7 bases. This CDR3 contains 15 residues. Germline V gene lookup returns CDR1 SGHAT and CDR2 FQNNGV. V shed 5 bases and J 7 bases; nucleotides not matched to a gene: 8. The CDR3 here is CASSARGTANSPLHF. CDR3 in DNA: TGTGCCAGCAGCGCGAGAGGGACAGCAAATTCACCCCTCCACTTT.

V gene TRBV2 combines with J gene TRBJ2-3, with D possibly TRBD1 on 6 matching bases. Germline V gives CDR1 SNHLY, CDR2 FYNNEI. With 1 base removed from V and 0 bases from J, the gap between germline ends came to 14 bases. This CDR3 region has 17 residues. In DNA form, the CDR3 reads TGTGCCAGCAGTGAAGACAGGGAAAGTCGGAGCACAGATACGCAGTATTTT. Protein product: CASSEDRESRSTDTQYF.

The genes are TRBV7-9 and TRBJ1-2, with D hard to call. Germline V gene sequence: CDR1 SEHNR, CDR2 FQNEAQ (reference sequence). The CDR3 has 12 residues. Trimming shortened V by 5 bases and J by 7 bases, and 11 bases separated the two germline ends. In DNA, the CDR3 is TGTGCCAGCAGCGCTAACGCGGGTGGCTACACCTTC. Its translation: CASSANAGGYTF.

The rearrangement joins TRBV13 to TRBJ2-1, with D unresolved. The germline V gene has CDR1 PRHDT and CDR2 FYEKMQ (reference sequence). Trimming pared 5 bases from V and 0 bases from J, leaving 11 bases between. CDR3 length: 15 residues. The CDR3 DNA reads as TGTGCCAGCAGCCCCCCATGGAGCTCCTACAATGAGCAGTTCTTC. Translated, it gives CASSPPWSSYNEQFF.

The rearrangement joins TRBV9 to TRBJ2-1; 10 nucleotides match TRBD2. Germline CDR1 is SGDLS and CDR2 is YYNGEE. The CDR3 runs 15 residues. The junction had 9 bases not matched to a gene; V was cut back by 0 bases and J by 12 bases. Written as DNA, the CDR3 is TGTGCCAGCAGCGTAGTTACGAGCGGGAGGGCCCCGCAGTTCTTC. It yields the protein CASSVVTSGRAPQFF.

The chain combines TRBV30 with TRBJ2-7, with 8 bases that match TRBD2. Germline V gene sequence: CDR1 GTSNPN, CDR2 SVGIG (reference sequence). J lost 2 bases, V lost 2 bases, and 2 bases had no gene match. The CDR3 is 13 amino acids. The CDR3: CAWSNGGAYEQYF. CDR3 nucleotides: TGTGCCTGGAGTAACGGGGGGGCCTACGAGCAGTACTTC.

The chain recombines TRBV29-1 with TRBJ2-1, with D perhaps TRBD1 (6 bases). V shed 3 bases and J shed 1 base, with 16 bases lying between them. Germline V gene sequence: CDR1 SQVTM, CDR2 ANQGSEA. The CDR3 loop spans 16 amino acids. The CDR3 DNA follows: TGCAGCGTTGAGAAGAGTTGGGGGCTTTCCTACAATGAGCAGTTCTTC. Amino acid sequence: CSVEKSWGLSYNEQFF.

As DNA, the CDR3 is TGTGCCACCAGCAGAGATCTCCGAAGCAGCACAGATACGCAGTATTTT. This encodes CATSRDLRSSTDTQYF. This chain joins TRBV15 and TRBJ2-3; D call uncertain. The CDR3 loop spans 16 amino acids. CDR1 is LNHNV and CDR2 is YYDKDF in the germline V gene (reference sequence). V was shortened by 0 bases and J by 0 bases, with 10 bases between the two germline ends.

The chain couples TRBV13 to TRBJ1-1; D is possibly TRBD1 (5 bases). The CDR3 runs to 13 residues. V shed 6 bases and J shed 7 bases, with 15 bases lying between them. Germline V gene lookup returns CDR1 PRHDT and CDR2 FYEKMQ (reference sequence). The CDR3 nucleotides read TGTGCCAGCAGTACCTTGCGGGGGTATGAAGCTTTCTTT. This sequence encodes CASSTLRGYEAFF.

The genes are TRBV19 and TRBJ1-5, with a weak D call TRBD1 (6 bases). Trimming removed 2 bases from V and 9 bases from J, with 14 bases in between. The germline gives CDR1 LNHDA, CDR2 SQIVND (reference sequence). CDR3 length: 14 amino acids. DNA of the CDR3: TGTGCCAGTAGTATAAACGGTCAGGGGCCGCCCCAGCATTTT. Amino acid sequence: CASSINGQGPPQHF.

The genes are TRBV6-1 and TRBJ1-1; possible D gene TRBD1, 5 bases. The germline CDR1 and CDR2 sequences are MNHNS and SASEGT. The CDR3 runs 15 residues. V shed 8 bases and J shed 5 bases, with 21 bases lying between them. CDR3 sequence (DNA): TGTGCCAGCGGCGAAGAGGGGCAGGGTCAAACTGAAGCTTTCTTT. This translates into CASGEEGQGQTEAFF.

The V and J genes are TRBV5-1 and TRBJ2-2, with 9 bases that match TRBD1. This CDR3 has 15 residues. The germline gives CDR1 SGHRS, CDR2 YFSETQ. Trimming cost V 5 bases and J 6 bases; bases outside gene matches: 8. CDR3: CASRPRDRAPGELFF. CDR3 coding DNA: TGCGCCAGCAGGCCCCGGGACAGGGCCCCCGGGGAGCTGTTTTTT.

CDR3 residues: CASSSAPHLTGTGIYGYTF. The CDR3 nucleotides are TGTGCCAGCAGCTCCGCTCCGCACCTAACCGGGACAGGGATCTATGGCTACACCTTC. This chain uses TRBV13 with TRBJ1-2; 9 bases are a match to TRBD1. This CDR3 comprises 19 residues. Germline assignment: CDR1 PRHDT and CDR2 FYEKMQ (reference sequence). Trimming cost V 4 bases and J 4 bases; bases outside gene matches: 19.

This clone was seen a few times. The gene calls are TRBV10-1 and TRBJ1-2, with 8 positions matching TRBD1. The germline V gene encodes CDR1 WNHNN and CDR2 SYGVQD (reference sequence). The CDR3 runs to 13 residues. J gave up 6 bases and V 2 bases, and 2 bases lay outside the gene matches. The CDR3 is CASSEGQGNGYTF. The CDR3 region has the DNA TGCGCCAGCAGTGAGGGACAGGGAAATGGCTACACCTTC.

This chain connects TRBV4-3 to TRBJ2-2; D is possibly TRBD1 (6 bases). CDR3 size: 14 residues. Germline V CDR1 and CDR2: LGHNA, YSLEER. V was clipped by 1 base and J by 9 bases, with 12 bases between them. CDR3 sequence: CASSQGTQGRELFF. Written as DNA, the CDR3 is TGCGCCAGCAGCCAAGGGACACAGGGCCGGGAGCTGTTTTTT.

This clone was counted only a few times. The chain employs TRBV19 and TRBJ1-4, with 7 nucleotides matching TRBD1. The CDR3 is made up of 14 amino acids. Per the germline V gene, CDR1 is LNHDA and CDR2 is SQIVND (reference sequence). V trimming: 1 base; J trimming: 10 bases; junction bases outside the gene matches: 6. The CDR3 DNA follows: TGTGCCAGTAGTATAGGGGGACAGTCGTCAAAACTGTTTTTT. Encoded protein: CASSIGGQSSKLFF.

The chain uses TRBV5-1 and TRBJ1-2; 8 bases are shared with TRBD1. There are 14 residues in the CDR3. CDR1 and CDR2 (germline): SGHRS, YFSETQ. V lost 9 bases, J lost 0 bases, and 7 bases stayed unmatched. This CDR3 is CATAQGASNYGYTF. CDR3 DNA: TGCGCCACCGCTCAGGGGGCCTCTAACTATGGCTACACCTTC. Based on the CDR3 plus reference TRBV5-1 and TRBJ1-2, the full variable domain is KAGVTQTPRYLIKTRGQQVTLSCSPISGHRSVSWYQQTPGQGLQFLFEYFSETQRNKGNFPGRFSGRQFSNSRSEMNVSTLELGDSALYLCATAQGASNYGYTFGSGTRLTVV.